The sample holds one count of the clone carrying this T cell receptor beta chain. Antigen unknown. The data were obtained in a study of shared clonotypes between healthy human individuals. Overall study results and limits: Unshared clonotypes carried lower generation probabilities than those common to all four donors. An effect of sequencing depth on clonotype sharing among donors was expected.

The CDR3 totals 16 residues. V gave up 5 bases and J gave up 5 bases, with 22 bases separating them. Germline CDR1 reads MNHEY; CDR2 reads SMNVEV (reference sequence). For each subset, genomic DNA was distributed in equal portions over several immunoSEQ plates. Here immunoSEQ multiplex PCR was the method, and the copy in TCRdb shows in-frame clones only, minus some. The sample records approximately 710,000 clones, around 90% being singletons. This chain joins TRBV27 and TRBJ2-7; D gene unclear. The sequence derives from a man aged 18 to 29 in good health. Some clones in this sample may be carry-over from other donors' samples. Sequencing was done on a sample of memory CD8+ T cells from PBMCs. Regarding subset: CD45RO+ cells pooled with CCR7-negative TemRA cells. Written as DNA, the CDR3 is TGTGCCAGCAGTCCTCCCCGGGTCCCCTACCCCAACGAGCAGTACTTC. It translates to CASSPPRVPYPNEQYF.